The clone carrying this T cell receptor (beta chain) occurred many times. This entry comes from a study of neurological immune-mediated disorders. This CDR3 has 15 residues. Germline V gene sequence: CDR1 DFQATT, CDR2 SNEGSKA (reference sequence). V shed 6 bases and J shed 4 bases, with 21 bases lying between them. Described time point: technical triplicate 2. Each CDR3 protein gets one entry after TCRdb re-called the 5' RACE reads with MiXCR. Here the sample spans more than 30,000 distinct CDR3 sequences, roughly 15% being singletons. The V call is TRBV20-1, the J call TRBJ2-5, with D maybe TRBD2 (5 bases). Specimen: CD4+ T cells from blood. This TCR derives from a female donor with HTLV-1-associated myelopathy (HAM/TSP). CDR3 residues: CSAPSASRASETQYF. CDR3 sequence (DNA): TGCAGTGCCCCCTCGGCTAGCCGAGCTTCAGAGACCCAGTACTTC.